This passage covers 24 T cell receptor beta chains from one sample sequenced in a study of human T cells and chemical hapten exposure (dated by TCRdb to about 2021). The sample's time point label, decoded: patch test 1, 2 weeks after DPC sensitization. This sample's treatment or condition label indicates: therapeutic diphenylcyclopropenone sensitization with weekly scalp DPC. The library came from RACE. The listed sequencing device is NextSeq 500. TCRdb took the public reads, trimmed them with fastp at Q25, ran MiXCR for clone calling and kept in-frame beta chains. Rows are combined by CDR3 protein, so each entry shows the most common genes and DNA. The sample records around 120,000 distinct CDR3 sequences, roughly an eighth of which are singletons. The ten largest make up over 0.85% of the sample. The input for sequencing was whole blood, taken in connection with sensitization to the hapten diphenylcyclopropenone (DPC). Source of these receptors: a man younger than 35 with alopecia areata. Some clones in this sample may be carry-over from other donors' samples.

This clonotype occurred a few times. The chain has TRBV7-9 and TRBJ1-6; D may be TRBD1 (5 bases). Trimming pared 2 bases from V and 10 bases from J, leaving 12 bases between. The CDR3 sequence is 14 residues long. The germline V gene encodes CDR1 SEHNR and CDR2 FQNEAQ (reference sequence). CDR3 loop: CASSLLPRDSPLHF. The CDR3 nucleotides are TGTGCCAGCAGCTTACTTCCCCGGGACTCACCCCTCCACTTT.

V usage is TRBV10-3 and J usage is TRBJ2-7, with 8 bases matching TRBD1. V lost 9 bases, J lost 2 bases, and 9 bases stayed unmatched. The CDR3 contains 14 residues. Germline V gene lookup returns CDR1 ENHRY and CDR2 SYGVKD. Here the CDR3 DNA reads TGTGCCATTGCCCCCGGGACAGGCGCCTACGAGCAGTACTTC. Translated: CAIAPGTGAYEQYF.

This clonotype was seen a few times. This rearrangement joins TRBV27 to TRBJ2-1, with 12 bases matching TRBD2. Germline CDR1 and CDR2: MNHEY and SMNVEV (reference sequence). With 4 bases clipped from V and 6 bases from J, the junction kept 1 base outside the gene matches. This CDR3 has 14 residues. The CDR3 loop is CASSSSGGANEQFF. The CDR3 coding sequence is TGTGCCAGCAGTTCTAGCGGGGGGGCCAATGAGCAGTTCTTC.

The J gene is TRBJ1-6, the V gene TRBV5-4; TRBD1 matches 11 bases. Germline assignment: CDR1 SGHNT and CDR2 YYREEE (reference sequence). Losses at the gene ends were 5 bases for V and 7 bases for J; bases not matched to a gene: 5. CDR3 length: 15 residues. The CDR3 spells CASRYGTGGNSPLHF. CDR3 nucleotides: TGTGCCAGCAGGTACGGGACAGGGGGAAATTCACCCCTCCACTTT.

The chain has TRBV6-4 and TRBJ1-6; D uncertain. V lost 0 bases and J lost 2, with 8 bases in between. CDR3 length equals 16 residues. The germline V gene has CDR1 MRHNA and CDR2 SNTAGT. The CDR3 spells CASSDSASAYNSPLHF. CDR3 DNA: TGTGCCAGCAGTGACTCAGCGTCAGCCTATAATTCACCCCTCCACTTT.

This clonotype occurred a few times. This chain uses TRBV14 with TRBJ2-3; D ambiguous. CDR1 and CDR2 from the germline V gene are SGHDN and FVKESK. The V and J ends lost 4 bases and 6 bases respectively, with 11 bases between them. The CDR3 is made up of 13 amino acids. The CDR3: CASSLLTWDTQYF. The CDR3 DNA follows: TGTGCCAGCAGCCTCCTCACTTGGGATACGCAGTATTTT.

V and J are TRBV7-2 and TRBJ2-4; 14 nucleotides line up with TRBD2. This CDR3 is built from 15 residues. V shed 5 bases, J shed 6 bases, and the junction held 3 bases outside the gene matches. Germline-derived CDR1 and CDR2 are SGHTA and FQGNSA. The CDR3 coding sequence is TGTGCCAGCAGCGCGGGACTAGCGGGGGTAAACATTCAGTACTTC. It is translated as CASSAGLAGVNIQYF.

This clonotype was found many times. The DNA of the CDR3 is TGTGCCAGCAGCTTAGGATTTACGACTAGCGGGGGAGTCACAGATACGCAGTATTTT. It translates to CASSLGFTTSGGVTDTQYF. The V gene is TRBV11-2, the J gene TRBJ2-3; TRBD2 aligns across 12 bases. The CDR3 totals 19 residues. Germline CDR1 reads SGHAT; CDR2 reads FQNNGV. Losses at the gene ends were 1 base for V and 2 bases for J; bases not matched to a gene: 10. Combining the CDR3 with reference TRBV11-2 and TRBJ2-3 gives the whole variable domain EAGVAQSPRYKIIEKRQSVAFWCNPISGHATLYWYQQILGQGPKLLIQFQNNGVVDDSQLPKDRFSAERLKGVDSTLKIQPAKLEDSAVYLCASSLGFTTSGGVTDTQYFGPGTRLTVL.

The gene calls are TRBV5-1 and TRBJ2-3; 11 nucleotides line up with TRBD1. CDR1 is SGHRS, CDR2 YFSETQ, per germline. The V and J ends lost 7 bases and 6 bases, in that order; junction bases with no gene match: 7. This CDR3 region has 14 residues. In nucleotides, the CDR3 is TGCGCCAGCGGCGGGACAGGGGGACTCGATACGCAGTATTTT. Translation gives CASGGTGGLDTQYF. Full variable domain (remainder filled in from reference TRBV5-1 and TRBJ2-3): KAGVTQTPRYLIKTRGQQVTLSCSPISGHRSVSWYQQTPGQGLQFLFEYFSETQRNKGNFPGRFSGRQFSNSRSEMNVSTLELGDSALYLCASGGTGGLDTQYFGPGTRLTVL.

The chain joins TRBV20-1 to TRBJ1-1; a weak D match, TRBD1 (6 bases). V gave up 0 bases and J gave up 0 bases, with 17 bases separating them. Germline values: CDR1 DFQATT, CDR2 SNEGSKA (reference sequence). The CDR3 spans 17 residues. CDR3 DNA sequence: TGCAGTGCTAGAGATTATCGGGGGGCTTCCTTGAACACTGAAGCTTTCTTT. Its translation: CSARDYRGASLNTEAFF.

This clonotype was counted a few times. V gene TRBV7-9 combines with J gene TRBJ1-1; D unclear. The CDR3 contains 13 residues. V was shortened by 5 bases and J by 0 bases, with 7 bases between the two germline ends. Germline CDR1 is SEHNR and CDR2 is FQNEAQ (reference sequence). CDR3 protein: CASSPWMNTEAFF. CDR3 nucleotide sequence: TGTGCCAGCAGCCCCTGGATGAACACTGAAGCTTTCTTT.

The CDR3 DNA reads TGTGCCAGCAGACAACTAGCGGATGAAGAGACCCAGTACTTC. This translates into CASRQLADEETQYF. The gene calls are TRBV7-9 and TRBJ2-5; 8 bases agree with TRBD2. V lost 6 bases to trimming and J lost 3 bases; unmatched junction nucleotides: 6. CDR3 length: 14 amino acids. CDR1 is SEHNR and CDR2 is FQNEAQ in the germline V gene (reference sequence).

This clonotype was recorded a few times. The gene calls are TRBV10-3 and TRBJ2-7, with TRBD1 matching over 9 bases. CDR3 size: 14 residues. After removal of 5 bases from V and 6 bases from J, the junction contained 8 bases not matched to a gene. The germline CDR1 and CDR2 sequences are ENHRY and SYGVKD. CDR3 sequence reads: CAISPGTGSSEQYF. As DNA, the CDR3 is TGTGCCATCAGTCCTGGGACAGGGAGTAGCGAGCAGTACTTC.

The chain is built from TRBV2 and TRBJ1-6; D perhaps matches TRBD1 (5 bases). V dropped 7 bases and J dropped 0 bases, with 10 bases sitting between them. Germline assignment: CDR1 SNHLY and CDR2 FYNNEI. This CDR3 contains 15 residues. The chain's CDR3 is CASKDSSSYNSPLHF. The CDR3 nucleotides are TGTGCCAGCAAAGACAGCAGCTCCTATAATTCACCCCTCCACTTT.

This clonotype has a count of ten or more. The V call is TRBV7-6, the J call TRBJ1-4; tentative D call: TRBD1 (6 bases). With 5 bases removed from V and 1 base from J, the gap between germline ends came to 14 bases. The CDR3 extends over 16 amino acids. Germline assignment: CDR1 SGHVS and CDR2 FNYEAQ. The CDR3 reads CASSPIPGQTNEKLFF. Written as DNA, the CDR3 is TGTGCCAGCAGCCCGATCCCGGGACAAACTAATGAAAAACTGTTTTTT.

This clonotype showed up just a few times. The CDR3 loop is CAARGDTQYF. The DNA of the CDR3 is TGTGCCGCGAGAGGGGATACGCAGTATTTT. The V and J genes are TRBV7-9 and TRBJ2-3; perhaps TRBD2 as D (5 bases). Between the trimmed V and J ends, which lost 11 bases and 6 bases, there was a span of 9 bases. The length of the CDR3 is 10 residues. Germline CDR1 reads SEHNR; CDR2 reads FQNEAQ (reference sequence).

This chain joins TRBV5-8 and TRBJ1-1; a possible D gene is TRBD1 (6 bases). Germline V lookup: CDR1 SGHTS, CDR2 YDEGEE. V lost 4 bases and J 4 bases, leaving 20 bases between the germline ends. The CDR3 covers 16 residues. This chain's CDR3 is CASSTRKTGGFTEAFF. The CDR3 coding sequence is TGTGCCAGCAGCACAAGAAAGACAGGAGGGTTCACTGAAGCTTTCTTT.

This clonotype was seen repeatedly, ten times or more. The rearrangement uses TRBV7-9 and TRBJ2-1, with unresolved D. The germline V gene encodes CDR1 SEHNR and CDR2 FQNEAQ (reference sequence). The CDR3 sequence is 13 residues long. Trimming removed 5 bases at V and 6 bases at J, with 11 bases between. The CDR3 DNA sequence: TGTGCCAGCAGCATCTACACTGGCAATGAGCAGTTCTTC. It codes for CASSIYTGNEQFF.

This clonotype showed up just a few times. The chain combines TRBV6-1 with TRBJ2-1; the match to TRBD2 covers 8 bases. Trimming cost V 6 bases and J 3 bases; bases outside gene matches: 4. The CDR3 is 14 amino acids. Per the germline V gene, CDR1 is MNHNS and CDR2 is SASEGT. CDR3 in amino acids: CASSRGGRYNEQFF. The DNA of the CDR3 is TGTGCCAGCAGCCGGGGGGGCCGCTACAATGAGCAGTTCTTC.

This chain links TRBV7-8 with TRBJ2-3, with 9 positions matching TRBD1. V lost 4 bases and J lost 5; bases outside the gene matches: 7. The CDR3 spans 15 residues. Germline lookup yields CDR1 SGHVS and CDR2 FQNEAQ. CDR3 sequence (DNA): TGTGCCAGCAGCTCCCGACAGGGGGGTGAAGATACGCAGTATTTT. It is translated as CASSSRQGGEDTQYF. The variable domain in full, with the rest retrieved from reference TRBV7-8 and TRBJ2-3, is GAGVSQSPRYKVAKRGQDVALRCDPISGHVSLFWYQQALGQGPEFLTYFQNEAQLDKSGLPSDRFFAERPEGSVSTLKIQRTQQEDSAVYLCASSSRQGGEDTQYFGPGTRLTVL.

The chain uses TRBV7-9 and TRBJ2-7; unclear D gene. Deletions cut 2 bases from V and 4 bases from J, with 6 bases between. This CDR3 has 12 amino acids. Germline CDR1 is SEHNR and CDR2 is FQNEAQ (reference sequence). CDR3 sequence (DNA): TGTGCCAGCAGCTTAAAACTTTACGAGCAGTACTTC. Translation: CASSLKLYEQYF.

V is TRBV4-3 and J is TRBJ2-3; D is possibly TRBD2 (6 bases). Germline CDR1 LGHNA, CDR2 YSLEER. V was pared by 1 base and J by 3 bases, with 11 bases between. The CDR3 contains 15 residues. DNA for the CDR3: TGCGCCAGCAGCCAAGGACTAGGTGTTACAGATACGCAGTATTTT. Translated, it gives CASSQGLGVTDTQYF.

This chain joins TRBV9 and TRBJ2-3; D is ambiguous. CDR3 length: 14 residues. Trimming shortened V by 0 bases and J by 2 bases, and 7 bases separated the two germline ends. In germline, CDR1 is SGDLS, CDR2 YYNGEE. The CDR3 DNA is TGTGCCAGCAGCGTAGGAAGAGCCACAGATACGCAGTATTTT. Its protein is CASSVGRATDTQYF.

This clonotype was recorded a few times. The chain has TRBV4-1 and TRBJ2-7; 9 bases match TRBD1. V lost 3 bases and J lost 3; bases outside the gene matches: 6. The length of the CDR3 is 15 residues. CDR1 and CDR2 (germline): MGHRA, YSYEKL. The CDR3 loop reads CASSHPGQGIYEQYF. CDR3 in DNA: TGCGCCAGCAGCCACCCGGGACAGGGTATCTACGAGCAGTACTTC.